Detailed here is one TCR beta chain. The sample comes from a study of CD8 T cells in Susac syndrome. Germline lookup yields CDR1 DFQATT and CDR2 SNEGSKA (reference sequence). The CDR3 extends over 16 amino acids. Trimming stripped 0 bases from V and 7 bases from J, with 21 bases between. Reverse transcription of about 0.5 to 1 ug RNA was carried out with random hexamers. Amplification of TCR beta CDR3 across 54 Vbeta and 13 Jbeta was performed with immunoSEQ multiplex PCR. TCRdb reprocessed the immunoSEQ multiplex PCR reads with MiXCR, giving one entry per CDR3 protein. The data show a few hundred thousand distinct CDR3 sequences, 95% seen once. CD8+ and CD4+ T cells from blood underwent TCR beta sequencing. FACS enriched CD8+ TEMRA cells, while bulk CD8+ and CD4+ were negatively isolated.

The sequenced sample was CD4+ T cells from PBMCs. The TCR originated in a human donor with multiple sclerosis. The chain carries TRBV20-1 and TRBJ1-1; D perhaps matches TRBD1 (6 bases). The CDR3: CSARESGRGNNDEAFF. In nucleotides, the CDR3 is TGCAGTGCTAGAGAAAGTGGCAGGGGTAATAATGATGAAGCTTTCTTT.